Following are 26 T cell receptor beta chains from one sample sequenced in a study of shared clonotypes between healthy human individuals. Terminally differentiated effector memory CD45RA+ cells were left out of the naive CD8 fraction, which was CD45RO-negative and positively selected for CCR7. Assay used: immunoSEQ multiplex PCR; TCRdb lists only in-frame clones, some missing. The sample contains some 2.1 million clones, just under 95% of which appear only once. The source material was naive CD8+ T cells sorted from blood. All receptors come from a man aged 18-30 years in good health.

Comments on this clone: The junction shows a germline mismatch at one end, possibly a read error. CDR3 protein: CASSLASAGVTGELFF. CDR3 DNA: TGTGCTAGCAGCTTAGCGTCCGCAGGAGTCACCGGGGAGCTGTTTTTT. This chain uses TRBV7-7 with TRBJ2-2, with D tentatively TRBD2 (5 bases). The CDR3 covers 16 residues. Germline values: CDR1 SSHAT, CDR2 FNYEAQ (reference sequence).

J is TRBJ1-2 and V is TRBV5-4; 11 positions agree with TRBD1. From germline, CDR1 is SGHNT and CDR2 YYREEE (reference sequence). V lost 4 bases and J lost 8; bases outside the gene matches: 7. CDR3 length: 14 amino acids. CDR3 DNA sequence: TGTGCCAGCAGCCTTGGACAGGGGGCGCGGGGCTACACCTTC. It is translated as CASSLGQGARGYTF.

The chain joins TRBV7-9 to TRBJ1-2; a weak D match, TRBD1 (6 bases). The germline CDR1 and CDR2 sequences are SEHNR and FQNEAQ (reference sequence). V was trimmed by 1 base and J by 4 bases, leaving 13 bases between them. This CDR3 comprises 15 residues. In DNA, the CDR3 is TGTGCCAGCAGCTTAGGTACTCGGGACATCTATGGCTACACCTTC. Translating it yields CASSLGTRDIYGYTF.

V is TRBV19 and J is TRBJ2-5; 8 bases are shared with TRBD1. The DNA matches TRBJ2-7 better at its end, which makes the J call doubtful. Germline V gives CDR1 LNHDA, CDR2 SQIVND (reference sequence). The CDR3 extends over 14 amino acids. CDR3: CASSPRTGWYEQYF. The CDR3 coding sequence is TGTGCCAGTAGTCCTCGGACAGGGTGGTACGAGCAGTACTTC.

The genes are TRBV2 and TRBJ2-7, with 7 positions matching TRBD1. V lost 4 bases to trimming and J lost 0 bases; unmatched junction nucleotides: 15. Germline CDR1 SNHLY, CDR2 FYNNEI. The CDR3 extends over 18 amino acids. The CDR3 loop is CASSAVRGKDPYSYEQYF. In nucleotides, the CDR3 is TGTGCCAGCAGTGCCGTCAGGGGGAAGGACCCGTACTCCTACGAGCAGTACTTC.

The rearrangement joins TRBV14 to TRBJ2-2; D gene unclear. Germline CDR1 SGHDN, CDR2 FVKESK. Trimming removed 1 base from V and 2 bases from J, with 5 bases in between. This CDR3 is built from 14 residues. The CDR3 bases are TGTGCCAGCAGCCAAGCAGTTAACACCGGGGAGCTGTTTTTT. Translated, it gives CASSQAVNTGELFF.

Points on this clone: At the DNA level, this CDR3 is encoded by other sequences in the same sample as well. The chain links TRBV6-5 to TRBJ2-1, with 8 positions matching TRBD1. The CDR3 spans 16 residues. Germline V gene data show CDR1 as MNHEY and CDR2 as SVGAGI. With V trimmed by 0 bases and J by 4 bases, 5 bases remained unmatched. CDR3 loop: CASSYSTGETYNEQFF. CDR3 bases: TGTGCCAGCAGTTACTCGACAGGGGAGACTTACAATGAGCAGTTCTTC.

The genes are TRBV27 and TRBJ2-1; 9 bases line up with TRBD2. Germline V gives CDR1 MNHEY, CDR2 SMNVEV (reference sequence). This CDR3 spans 16 amino acids. V shed 5 bases and J 10 bases; nucleotides not matched to a gene: 15. For the CDR3, the DNA is TGTGCCAGCAGTATCGGGACTAGCTTCGGCCCCATAGAGCAGTTCTTC. Its translation is CASSIGTSFGPIEQFF.

The CDR3 nucleotides read TGTGCCAGCAGCCCGTGGGACACCCACAGCTACGAGCAGTACTTC. Translated: CASSPWDTHSYEQYF. The rearrangement links TRBV7-9 to TRBJ2-7, with D possibly TRBD1 on 6 matching bases. Per the germline V gene, CDR1 is SEHNR and CDR2 is FQNEAQ (reference sequence). The V gene lost 5 bases and the J gene lost 3 bases, with 17 bases spanning the gap. The length of the CDR3 is 15 residues.

V gene TRBV5-6 combines with J gene TRBJ2-5; D is unresolved. Germline loops: CDR1 SGHDT, CDR2 YYEEEE. The CDR3 length is 14 residues. The ends were cut back, 4 bases at V and 2 bases at J, with 12 bases in the middle. The CDR3 DNA reads TGTGCCAGCAGCCTTGTTGTGCTTCAAGAGACCCAGTACTTC. Encoded protein: CASSLVVLQETQYF.

The chain's CDR3 is CASSPVPASEELFF. The CDR3 nucleotides read TGTGCCAGTAGTCCTGTCCCGGCTTCTGAGGAACTGTTTTTT. The genes are TRBV19 and TRBJ1-4, with no clear D. CDR1 and CDR2 from the germline V gene are LNHDA and SQIVND (reference sequence). Trimming took 5 bases from V and 12 from J, leaving 19 bases between them. The CDR3 runs 14 residues.

V is TRBV13 and J is TRBJ1-1; D gene unclear. V lost 3 bases and J lost 2, with 10 bases in between. Germline lookup yields CDR1 PRHDT and CDR2 FYEKMQ (reference sequence). This CDR3 contains 14 residues. Here the CDR3 DNA reads TGTGCCAGCAGCTTCGACCGGACCAACACTGAAGCTTTCTTT. This gives the protein CASSFDRTNTEAFF.

As to this clone: This same CDR3 is encoded by further DNA sequences in the sample. The chain is built from TRBV7-9 and TRBJ2-7; unclear D gene. This CDR3 spans 13 amino acids. The V end was cut by 1 base, the J end by 0 bases, with 4 bases between. The germline CDR1 and CDR2 sequences are SEHNR and FQNEAQ (reference sequence). The CDR3 coding sequence is TGTGCCAGCAGCTTAGGAGACTCCTACGAGCAGTACTTC. Translating gives CASSLGDSYEQYF.

Concerning this clone: Within the sample, other DNA sequences also encode this same CDR3. CDR3 sequence: CASSLVAGESYEQYF. The CDR3 bases are TGTGCCAGCAGCTTAGTGGCGGGGGAGTCCTACGAGCAGTACTTC. The rearrangement uses TRBV7-8 and TRBJ2-7, with TRBD2 matching over 7 bases. This CDR3 contains 15 residues. Germline V gene data show CDR1 as SGHVS and CDR2 as FQNEAQ. The ends lost 1 base at V and 1 base at J; junction bases unmatched: 4.

The chain recombines TRBV4-3 with TRBJ1-2, with D unresolved. V was pared by 0 bases and J by 0 bases, with 8 bases between. The CDR3 has 15 amino acids. Germline V gene sequence: CDR1 LGHNA, CDR2 YSLEER. CDR3 in DNA: TGCGCCAGCAGCCAAGAACAGCCAGCTAACTATGGCTACACCTTC. This translates into CASSQEQPANYGYTF.

The gene calls are TRBV6-5 and TRBJ2-3; TRBD2 might be the D (6 bases). The CDR3 runs 13 residues. Per germline, CDR1 MNHEY and CDR2 SVGAGI. The germline V and J ends were trimmed by 8 bases and 3 bases, with 12 bases remaining between them. The CDR3 is CASSLAETDTQYF. In DNA, the CDR3 is TGTGCCAGCTCACTAGCCGAGACAGATACGCAGTATTTT.

V usage is TRBV9 and J usage is TRBJ2-2; 7 bases line up with TRBD2. The CDR3 has 16 amino acids. Germline CDR1 reads SGDLS; CDR2 reads YYNGEE. J lost 4 bases, V lost 0 bases, and 6 bases had no gene match. CDR3 sequence (DNA): TGTGCCAGCAGCGTAGCCGGGAGGAGGGGCACCGGGGAGCTGTTTTTT. Translating it yields CASSVAGRRGTGELFF.

V usage is TRBV6-1 and J usage is TRBJ1-2; D ambiguous. This CDR3 has 14 residues. V shed 6 bases and J shed 8 bases, with 19 bases lying between them. Germline V CDR1 and CDR2: MNHNS, SASEGT. The CDR3 DNA reads as TGTGCCAGCAGATTTACGTTCGAACGGCGGGGCTACACCTTC. Translation gives CASRFTFERRGYTF.

The chain joins TRBV25-1 to TRBJ2-1; the match to TRBD1 covers 8 bases. Unmatched junction bases numbered 3, after V lost 3 bases and J lost 5 bases. CDR1 MGHDK and CDR2 SYGVNS come from the germline V gene. The length of the CDR3 is 14 residues. This chain's CDR3 is CASSEQGAHNEQFF. The CDR3 DNA follows: TGTGCCAGCAGTGAGCAGGGGGCCCACAATGAGCAGTTCTTC.

J is TRBJ2-3 and V is TRBV7-6, with D maybe TRBD2 (5 bases). Trimming took off 5 bases at V and 1 base at J, with 10 bases between the two ends. Germline CDR1 is SGHVS and CDR2 is FNYEAQ. This CDR3 is built from 14 residues. In nucleotides, the CDR3 is TGTGCCAGCAGCAACAACGGGGGCACAGATACGCAGTATTTT. Translating gives CASSNNGGTDTQYF.

The chain couples TRBV6-5 to TRBJ2-5; 8 bases fit TRBD2. Germline trimming cut 2 bases from V and 4 bases from J; bases unmatched to any gene: 3. Germline-derived CDR1 and CDR2 are MNHEY and SVGAGI. The CDR3 length is 14 residues. DNA of the CDR3: TGTGCCAGCAGTTACACCGCGGGGGGAGAGACCCAGTACTTC. Translation: CASSYTAGGETQYF.

The chain joins TRBV21-1 to TRBJ2-7; the table's D call, TRBD1, was not checked against the DNA. TRBV21-1 is a recognized pseudogene. CDR3 length: 15 amino acids. The CDR3 coding sequence is TGTGCCAGCAGCAGAAGCAGGGGGTATTCCTACGAGCAGTACTTC. The encoded protein is CASSRSRGYSYEQYF.

The V and J genes are TRBV7-9 and TRBJ1-2; 8 nucleotides line up with TRBD1. Germline assignment: CDR1 SEHNR and CDR2 FQNEAQ (reference sequence). Unmatched junction bases numbered 6, after V lost 3 bases and J lost 0 bases. The CDR3 is made up of 16 amino acids. The CDR3 protein is CASSFRTGTTNYGYTF. The DNA for the CDR3 is TGTGCCAGCAGCTTTCGGACAGGGACAACTAACTATGGCTACACCTTC.

J is TRBJ1-5 and V is TRBV5-1, with TRBD1 matching 7 bases. The CDR3 has 14 residues. Germline CDR1 is SGHRS and CDR2 is YFSETQ. The junction had 8 bases not matched to a gene; V was cut back by 4 bases and J by 7 bases. The CDR3 DNA follows: TGCGCCAGCAGCCCATACACAGGGGTCCAGCCCCAGCATTTT. Translation: CASSPYTGVQPQHF.

The rearrangement joins TRBV10-3 to TRBJ2-5; 7 bases match TRBD2. V lost 2 bases, J lost 5 bases, and 5 bases stayed unmatched. Germline CDR1 and CDR2: ENHRY and SYGVKD. The CDR3 totals 14 residues. Here the CDR3 reads CAISETGLDETQYF. CDR3 sequence (DNA): TGTGCCATCAGTGAGACCGGACTAGACGAGACCCAGTACTTC.

The rearrangement joins TRBV9 to TRBJ2-1; D is undetermined. Per the germline V gene, CDR1 is SGDLS and CDR2 is YYNGEE. There are 15 residues in the CDR3. Trimming took off 3 bases at V and 0 bases at J, with 10 bases between the two ends. The CDR3 sequence: CASSADPSSYNEQFF. In nucleotides, the CDR3 is TGTGCCAGCAGCGCTGACCCTAGCTCCTACAATGAGCAGTTCTTC.